The 5 T cell receptor beta chains listed next were all sequenced from one sample in a study of early T cells in non-severe SARS-CoV-2 infection. Using its own MiXCR run on the 5' RACE reads, TCRdb lists one record per CDR3 protein. The profile shows around 64,000 distinct CDR3 sequences, over 9.5% of them singletons. The sequenced sample was whole blood. The receptors derive from an adult who was a healthcare worker with PCR-confirmed SARS-CoV-2 infection or an uninfected control (not recorded which).

The CDR3 nucleotides read TGTGCCAGCTCACCAGGCCAGGGACCTAACTATGGCTACACCTTC. Residues: CASSPGQGPNYGYTF. The rearrangement uses TRBV18 and TRBJ1-2; D may be TRBD1 (5 bases). The CDR3 loop spans 15 amino acids. The V and J ends lost 2 bases and 0 bases respectively, with 10 bases between them. Germline CDR1 and CDR2: KGHSH and LQKENI.

This clonotype was picked up many times. The chain recombines TRBV6-2 or TRBV6-3 with TRBJ1-2; D remains ambiguous. Trimming left V 2 bases short and J 5 bases short, with 12 bases between. The germline V gene encodes CDR1 MNHEY and CDR2 SVGEGT. CDR3 length: 14 amino acids. In DNA form, the CDR3 reads TGTGCCAGCAGTTACGGCGGCGCTGGATATGGCTACACCTTC. This codes for CASSYGGAGYGYTF.

The chain is built from TRBV18 and TRBJ2-2; D remains unclear. V lost 4 bases and J lost 4, with 13 bases in between. Germline V lookup: CDR1 KGHSH, CDR2 LQKENI. This CDR3 region has 15 residues. CDR3 nucleotides: TGTGCCAGCTCACATGAGCAACCGACCACCGGGGAGCTGTTTTTT. Its protein product is CASSHEQPTTGELFF.

This clonotype has only a few counts. The chain links TRBV4-2 to TRBJ2-2, with 10 positions matching TRBD2. J gave up 7 bases and V 6 bases, and 8 bases lay outside the gene matches. The germline V gene has CDR1 LGHNA and CDR2 YNFKEQ. This CDR3 comprises 15 residues. CDR3 nucleotide sequence: TGTGCCAGCAGACGCAGCGGGGGGGCCGTCGGGGAGCTGTTTTTT. Residues: CASRRSGGAVGELFF.

This clonotype was seen only a few times. The V gene is TRBV5-1, the J gene TRBJ2-7; 9 bases line up with TRBD1. Per the germline V gene, CDR1 is SGHRS and CDR2 is YFSETQ. Losses at the gene ends were 4 bases for V and 5 bases for J; bases not matched to a gene: 4. The CDR3 has 13 residues. CDR3 loop: CASSGTGMDEQYF. The CDR3, as DNA: TGCGCCAGCAGCGGGACAGGGATGGACGAGCAGTACTTC.